The 31 T cell receptor beta chains given below trace back to one sample, sequenced in a study of cytomegalovirus exposure and HLA in healthy donors. In the PCR, 60 Vbeta and 13 Jbeta primers were used. TCRdb's table, derived via immunoSEQ multiplex PCR, lists solely in-frame clones and lacks some. The sample contains hundreds of thousands of clones, about 75% of which appear only once. What was sequenced was PBMCs. All receptors come from a man aged 18 to 30 in good health and CMV-seronegative.

The chain recombines TRBV15 with TRBJ1-2, with D possibly being TRBD1 (5 bases). The germline CDR1 and CDR2 sequences are LNHNV and YYDKDF (reference sequence). This CDR3 contains 17 residues. V was cut by 3 bases and J by 6 bases, with 23 bases left in between. CDR3 sequence: CATSRGGISLFEDGYTF. In DNA form, the CDR3 reads TGTGCCACCAGCAGGGGGGGAATCTCTCTGTTTGAAGATGGCTACACCTTC.

The rearrangement joins TRBV4-2 to TRBJ1-4, with a possible D match to TRBD1 (6 bases). This CDR3 contains 15 residues. From germline, CDR1 is LGHNA and CDR2 YNFKEQ. Trimming removed 0 bases from V and 7 bases from J, with 12 bases in between. This CDR3 reads CASSQEGATGEKLFF. The CDR3 DNA is TGTGCCAGCAGCCAAGAGGGGGCGACTGGTGAAAAACTGTTTTTT.

The chain has TRBV2 and TRBJ1-1; unclear D gene. CDR1 and CDR2 from the germline V gene are SNHLY and FYNNEI. The V and J ends lost 3 bases and 0 bases respectively, with 5 bases between them. This CDR3 has 13 residues. The CDR3 sequence is CASSDTVNTEAFF. The CDR3 DNA reads as TGTGCCAGCAGTGATACAGTGAACACTGAAGCTTTCTTT.

There are a few counts of this clone. The V gene is TRBV6-1, the J gene TRBJ1-1; TRBD1 aligns across 9 bases. Germline-derived CDR1 and CDR2 are MNHNS and SASEGT. Trimming cost V 6 bases and J 4 bases; bases outside gene matches: 3. The CDR3 contains 13 residues. The DNA of the CDR3 is TGTGCCAGCAGGACAGGGGGAAGCACTGAAGCTTTCTTT. Translation gives CASRTGGSTEAFF.

The gene calls are TRBV4-2 and TRBJ1-6; maybe TRBD1 (6 bases). The ends were cut back, 0 bases at V and 6 bases at J, with 12 bases in the middle. This CDR3 spans 16 amino acids. Germline CDR1 and CDR2: LGHNA and YNFKEQ. The chain's CDR3 is CASSQEEGVGNSPLHF. The CDR3 DNA sequence: TGTGCCAGCAGCCAAGAAGAGGGGGTCGGTAATTCACCCCTCCACTTT.

V and J are TRBV6-5 and TRBJ2-4; no definite D call. Germline CDR1 is MNHEY and CDR2 is SVGAGI. The CDR3 loop spans 11 amino acids. Trimming took off 8 bases at V and 7 bases at J, with 9 bases between the two ends. CDR3 sequence reads: CASGPSNIQYF. CDR3 sequence (DNA): TGTGCCAGCGGTCCCAGTAACATTCAGTACTTC.

This chain connects TRBV6-1 to TRBJ2-1; D not certain. The germline CDR1 and CDR2 sequences are MNHNS and SASEGT. This CDR3 is built from 13 residues. V lost 3 bases, J lost 5 bases, and 8 bases lay in between. CDR3 nucleotide sequence: TGTGCCAGCAGTGAGAGACGGGACAATGAGCAGTTCTTC. This translates into CASSERRDNEQFF.

The V and J genes are TRBV18 and TRBJ1-5; a possible D gene is TRBD1 (6 bases). The CDR3 is 17 residues long. The V and J ends lost 0 bases and 6 bases respectively, with 18 bases between them. Germline lookup yields CDR1 KGHSH and CDR2 LQKENI. The CDR3 DNA reads TGTGCCAGCTCACCACCTGGGCAGGGGAGTGATAGTCAGCCCCAGCATTTT. This encodes CASSPPGQGSDSQPQHF.

In its sample, this clone was seen a few times. CDR3 nucleotide sequence: TGTGCCAGCTCTCGGACAGGGGGCGTCCCGGGGAGAAACACTGAAGCTTTCTTT. Translation gives CASSRTGGVPGRNTEAFF. The chain has TRBV7-3 and TRBJ1-1; 11 bases are shared with TRBD1. Germline V gene sequence: CDR1 SGHTA, CDR2 FQGTGA. V lost 8 bases and J lost 2; bases outside the gene matches: 16. CDR3 size: 18 residues.

V gene TRBV5-4 combines with J gene TRBJ2-7; TRBD1 matches at 9 bases. The CDR3 spans 14 residues. Germline-derived CDR1 and CDR2 are SGHNT and YYREEE (reference sequence). V trimming: 4 bases; J trimming: 1 base; junction bases outside the gene matches: 3. CDR3 nucleotides: TGTGCCAGCAGCCATGACAGGGGGTCCTACGAGCAGTACTTC. It codes for CASSHDRGSYEQYF.

This sequence joins TRBV28 and TRBJ1-5, with D maybe TRBD1 (6 bases). The CDR3 loop spans 16 amino acids. CDR1 and CDR2 from the germline V gene are MDHEN and SYDVKM. V lost 4 bases to trimming and J lost 3 bases, with 16 bases between them. The CDR3 loop is CASSSADAGDNQPQHF. The CDR3 coding sequence is TGTGCCAGCAGTTCCGCAGACGCAGGGGACAATCAGCCCCAGCATTTT.

The chain employs TRBV30 and TRBJ1-4; a weak D match, TRBD1 (5 bases). The CDR3 is made up of 13 amino acids. V lost 0 bases, J lost 7 bases, and 9 bases lay in between. Germline CDR1 and CDR2: GTSNPN and SVGIG (reference sequence). CDR3: CAWSVGEGEKLFF. The CDR3 DNA reads as TGTGCCTGGAGTGTAGGGGAGGGTGAAAAACTGTTTTTT.

This chain joins TRBV11-2 and TRBJ2-5; TRBD2 matches at 11 bases. The CDR3 totals 15 residues. CDR1 and CDR2 (germline): SGHAT, FQNNGV. The junction had 5 bases not matched to a gene; V was cut back by 3 bases and J by 5 bases. In DNA, the CDR3 is TGTGCCAGCAGCTTGACTAGCGGGACTTTGGAGACCCAGTACTTC. Encoded protein: CASSLTSGTLETQYF.

The rearrangement uses TRBV6-5 and TRBJ2-7; 7 bases are a match to TRBD2. This CDR3 contains 14 residues. CDR1 is MNHEY and CDR2 is SVGAGI in the germline V gene. Losses at the gene ends were 8 bases for V and 0 bases for J; bases not matched to a gene: 7. The CDR3 DNA follows: TGTGCCAGCCGAATGGGCGGGAGCTCCTACGAGCAGTACTTC. Translating it yields CASRMGGSSYEQYF.

The chain uses TRBV30 and TRBJ1-2; 7 nucleotides line up with TRBD1. Per the germline V gene, CDR1 is GTSNPN and CDR2 is SVGIG (reference sequence). The CDR3 has 15 residues. Trimming at V came to 2 bases and at J to 0 bases, leaving 6 bases not matched to a gene. CDR3 DNA: TGTGCCTGGAGTCCCGGGACAGACACTAACTATGGCTACACCTTC. Translated, it gives CAWSPGTDTNYGYTF.

The chain employs TRBV9 and TRBJ1-4; D ambiguous. Trimming took off 3 bases at V and 3 bases at J, with 12 bases between the two ends. Germline-derived CDR1 and CDR2 are SGDLS and YYNGEE. This CDR3 contains 15 residues. Here the CDR3 reads CASSETGSSNEKLFF. Written as DNA, the CDR3 is TGTGCCAGCAGCGAGACGGGGTCCTCTAATGAAAAACTGTTTTTT.

This chain connects TRBV4-1 to TRBJ1-1, with a possible D match to TRBD1 (5 bases). The CDR3 is 16 amino acids. Germline CDR1 reads MGHRA; CDR2 reads YSYEKL. V lost 0 bases and J 3 bases, leaving 14 bases between the germline ends. The CDR3: CASSQESVTVYTEAFF. CDR3 sequence (DNA): TGCGCCAGCAGCCAAGAAAGCGTGACAGTCTACACTGAAGCTTTCTTT.

V usage is TRBV19 and J usage is TRBJ1-2, with D hard to call. The CDR3 totals 10 residues. The germline CDR1 and CDR2 sequences are LNHDA and SQIVND (reference sequence). The germline V and J ends were trimmed by 10 bases and 2 bases, with 5 bases remaining between them. DNA for the CDR3: TGTGCCACCCAGAACTATGGCTACACCTTC. The encoded protein is CATQNYGYTF.

J is TRBJ1-3 and V is TRBV5-1; a possible D gene is TRBD1 (6 bases). The CDR3 has 16 residues. V dropped 3 bases and J dropped 0 bases, with 13 bases sitting between them. CDR1 and CDR2 from the germline V gene are SGHRS and YFSETQ. CDR3 loop: CASSSGGSYSGNTIYF. The CDR3 region has the DNA TGCGCCAGCAGCTCTGGGGGCTCTTACTCTGGAAACACCATATATTTT.

The chain couples TRBV27 to TRBJ2-3; 8 bases are shared with TRBD2. The CDR3 is 15 residues long. Germline loops: CDR1 MNHEY, CDR2 SMNVEV (reference sequence). Trimming removed 4 bases from V and 0 bases from J; junction bases left unmatched: 3. The CDR3 DNA reads TGTGCCAGCAGTTGGCTAGCGGGTAGCACAGATACGCAGTATTTT. Translated: CASSWLAGSTDTQYF.

This chain connects TRBV29-1 to TRBJ2-7; D is undetermined. The ends were cut back, 1 base at V and 3 bases at J, with 16 bases in the middle. Germline lookup yields CDR1 SQVTM and CDR2 ANQGSEA. The CDR3 covers 15 residues. This CDR3 reads CSVEVNHFPIYEQYF. The DNA for the CDR3 is TGCAGCGTTGAAGTTAACCACTTCCCAATCTACGAGCAGTACTTC.

The chain recombines TRBV9 with TRBJ2-3; D ambiguous. The CDR3 is 16 residues long. Germline lookup yields CDR1 SGDLS and CDR2 YYNGEE. V lost 0 bases, J lost 0 bases, and 11 bases lay in between. CDR3 protein: CASSVGGSTSTDTQYF. The CDR3 DNA reads TGTGCCAGCAGCGTAGGCGGCAGTACTAGCACAGATACGCAGTATTTT.

The chain carries TRBV9 and TRBJ2-3; maybe TRBD2 (6 bases). The CDR3 is made up of 17 amino acids. V lost 2 bases and J lost 0, with 16 bases in between. In germline, CDR1 is SGDLS, CDR2 YYNGEE. CDR3 amino acids: CASSVNSGRISTDTQYF. DNA of the CDR3: TGTGCCAGCAGCGTTAACAGCGGGCGTATTAGCACAGATACGCAGTATTTT.

The chain recombines TRBV29-1 with TRBJ2-1; TRBD2 aligns across 12 bases. This CDR3 region has 17 residues. Germline CDR1 and CDR2: SQVTM and ANQGSEA. The ends lost 1 base at V and 4 bases at J; junction bases unmatched: 8. CDR3 coding DNA: TGCAGCGTTGAAGGAGATGGGACTAGCGGGCCATACAATGAGCAGTTCTTC. Encoded protein: CSVEGDGTSGPYNEQFF.

This rearrangement joins TRBV4-2 to TRBJ2-5; TRBD1 might be the D (5 bases). CDR3 length equals 15 residues. Trimming removed 0 bases from V and 2 bases from J, with 10 bases in between. Per germline, CDR1 LGHNA and CDR2 YNFKEQ. Written as DNA, the CDR3 is TGTGCCAGCAGCCAAGAGGACACCGGACAAGAGACCCAGTACTTC. It encodes CASSQEDTGQETQYF.

The chain links TRBV6-1 to TRBJ2-1, with TRBD2 matching 7 bases. The germline V gene encodes CDR1 MNHNS and CDR2 SASEGT. This CDR3 has 17 residues. Germline trimming cut 2 bases from V and 9 bases from J; bases unmatched to any gene: 16. The DNA for the CDR3 is TGTGCCAGCAGTGAACCCCAGTGGGGGGGAGGGCCCAGTGAGCAGTTCTTC. Translating gives CASSEPQWGGGPSEQFF.

The chain carries TRBV6-6 and TRBJ1-1; weak D call: TRBD1 (6 bases). The V gene lost 4 bases and the J gene lost 0 bases, with 12 bases spanning the gap. Germline V gives CDR1 MNHNY, CDR2 SVGAGI (reference sequence). The CDR3 spans 15 residues. The CDR3 region has the DNA TGTGCCAGCAGTTGGGGGCTCGGCCTGAACACTGAAGCTTTCTTT. Its translation: CASSWGLGLNTEAFF.

Here the CDR3 DNA reads TGTGCCAGCAGCTTCCGCCAGGTCGGGGACAATGAGCAGTTCTTC. Translated, it gives CASSFRQVGDNEQFF. This chain joins TRBV5-6 and TRBJ2-1, with D possibly matching TRBD2 (5 bases). Germline V lookup: CDR1 SGHDT, CDR2 YYEEEE. The V end lost 2 bases, the J end lost 5 bases, and 14 bases lay between the germline ends. There are 15 residues in the CDR3.

The chain has TRBV6-1 and TRBJ2-1, with 9 bases fitting TRBD1. The CDR3 is made up of 13 amino acids. Germline CDR1 MNHNS, CDR2 SASEGT. Unmatched junction bases numbered 5, after V lost 7 bases and J lost 7 bases. CDR3 DNA: TGTGCCAGCACCGACAGGGGGTTGAATGAGCAGTTCTTC. Amino acids: CASTDRGLNEQFF.

The sample holds one count of this clone. V usage is TRBV2 and J usage is TRBJ2-7; 12 bases map to TRBD2. Looked up from germline, CDR1 is SNHLY and CDR2 is FYNNEI. J was trimmed by 3 bases and V by 4 bases; bases with no gene match: 1. The CDR3 consists of 14 residues. CDR3 DNA sequence: TGTGCCAGCAGTGCGACTAGCGGGAGCTACGAGCAGTACTTC. Protein sequence: CASSATSGSYEQYF.

The chain uses TRBV5-1 and TRBJ2-3; TRBD1 agrees at 9 bases. The CDR3 has 15 amino acids. Per germline, CDR1 SGHRS and CDR2 YFSETQ. Trimming took 4 bases from V and 4 from J; bases not matched to a gene: 7. The CDR3 reads CASSPPTGGADTQYF. In DNA, the CDR3 is TGCGCCAGCAGCCCTCCGACAGGGGGAGCAGATACGCAGTATTTT. Drawing the rest from reference TRBV5-1 and TRBJ2-3, the complete variable domain is KAGVTQTPRYLIKTRGQQVTLSCSPISGHRSVSWYQQTPGQGLQFLFEYFSETQRNKGNFPGRFSGRQFSNSRSEMNVSTLELGDSALYLCASSPPTGGADTQYFGPGTRLTVL.